This T cell receptor beta chain was captured by sequencing in a study of brain metastases from non-small cell lung cancer (dated 2019 in TCRdb). About the investigation overall: The study profiled the immune microenvironment of paired resected primary tumors and brain metastases taken from patients with non-small-cell lung cancer.

Taken from cysteine to phenylalanine, the CDR3 has 15 residues. Just CDR3 DNA is preserved here, 45 bases in frame from base 1. V lost 4 bases and J lost 5 bases; the stretch between them is 17 bases long. Sequences LGHDT (CDR1) and YNNKEL (CDR2) are obtained from the germline V gene (reference sequence). The library was prepared using the immunoSEQ multiplex PCR assay. T-cell receptor beta chain repertoire sequencing was carried out together with a 770-gene immune expression panel. The table was pulled from immuneACCESS by TCRdb, which kept in-frame rearrangements only. Such tables lose some clones; where checked, under half of the loss comes from unresolved V genes, and the rest has no known cause. The sample records about 8,000 clones, over 80% of which are singletons. Clones ranked in the top ten supply around 4% of the sample. The cohort was made up of around 37 patients with surgically resected non-small-cell lung cancer, each of whom had both a primary tumor specimen and a brain metastasis specimen. Tumor specimens were archival formalin-fixed, paraffin-embedded tissues.

Concerning this clone itself: Its antigen is unknown. No base quality information exists; no much larger clone differs at one position.

Overall study results and their limits: T-cell clones appeared expanded in around 66% of brain metastases relative to the matched primary tumors. TCR repertoires were found to be largely shared between paired brain metastases and primary tumors, although sparse T-cell densities were observed in the brain metastases. T-cell infiltration was lower in brain metastases than in primary tumors (P < 0.001).

The specimen sequenced was primary lung tumor tissue. In the paper's terms, the cell subset or site label means: primary lung tumor paired with brain metastasis. The receptor was derived from a donor aged 40 or over with non-small cell lung cancer. The sequence links TRBV3-1 (or the pseudogene TRBV3-2) to TRBJ2-5, with an unclear D gene assignment. The DNA sequence reads TGTGCCAGCAGCCTTCCGACTGTTGCGAGGGAGACCCAGTACTTC. Translation gives CASSLPTVARETQYF.